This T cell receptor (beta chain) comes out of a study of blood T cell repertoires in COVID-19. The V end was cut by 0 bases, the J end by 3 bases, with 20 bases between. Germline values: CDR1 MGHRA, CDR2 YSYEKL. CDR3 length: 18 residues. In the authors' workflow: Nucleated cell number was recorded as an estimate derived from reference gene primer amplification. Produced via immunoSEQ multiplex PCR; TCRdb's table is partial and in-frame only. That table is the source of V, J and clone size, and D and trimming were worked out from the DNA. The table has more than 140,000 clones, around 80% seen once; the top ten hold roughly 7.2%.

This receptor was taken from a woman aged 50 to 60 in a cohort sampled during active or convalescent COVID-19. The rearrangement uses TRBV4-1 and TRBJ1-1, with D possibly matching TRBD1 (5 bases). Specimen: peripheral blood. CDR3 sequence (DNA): TGCGCCAGCAGCCAAGATATATTTTTGGCCAGGGAGGACACTGAAGCTTTCTTT. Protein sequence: CASSQDIFLAREDTEAFF.